A single sample is the source of the 3 T cell receptor beta chains below, sequenced in a study of T cells expressing NK-cell markers. Following a re-call of the 5' RACE reads, TCRdb has one entry per CDR3 protein and lacks DNA. The sample data list roughly 450,000 distinct CDR3 sequences. The sample taken for sequencing was blood T cells: a sorted CD56 or NKG2C T cell subset, CD4+ or CD8+ T cells, or bulk PBMC T cells (not recorded which). Every receptor here comes from a woman aged 50 to 60 in good health.

V usage is TRBV20-1 and J usage is TRBJ1-5. The germline V gene encodes CDR1 DFQATT and CDR2 SNEGSKA (reference sequence). The CDR3 covers 15 residues. CDR3: CSATRDYRVSEPQHF.

The rearrangement links TRBV5-1 to TRBJ2-1; TCRdb picks TRBD1, but there is no DNA to check that call. The length of the CDR3 is 15 residues. Germline CDR1 and CDR2: SGHRS and YFSETQ. The CDR3: CASSFVQGLYNEQFF.

The J gene is TRBJ2-7, the V gene TRBV29-1; TCRdb calls TRBD1, which cannot be checked without DNA. From germline, CDR1 is SQVTM and CDR2 ANQGSEA. The CDR3 runs 15 residues. The CDR3 sequence: CSVPPRDRGRGEQYF.